This T cell receptor beta chain was identified during a study of cytomegalovirus exposure and HLA in healthy donors (dated by TCRdb to the late 2010s). Background for the entire study: An earlier analysis of about 530 of the donors reported 276 Gb of sequence data and 95 million to 120 million unique TCR beta sequences obtained from some 170 million T cells. The study aimed to test whether signatures of past pathogen exposure could be identified by cataloging public T cell receptors. To study patterns of TCR occurrence, a later analysis re-analyzed previously published TCR beta repertoires from several hundred donors and added high-resolution HLA genotyping. The study combined high-throughput TCR immunosequencing, statistical association of individual TCRs with disease status, and machine learning to predict cytomegalovirus infection status. Among 300 to 450 genotyped donors of the cohort, an average of 235,054 unique TCR beta nucleotide sequences were sequenced per donor, roughly 18% of them non-productive. Class I and class II HLA loci were covered by the typing at four-digit resolution. The study profiled the T cell repertoires of about 640 subjects by immunosequencing and related them to cytomegalovirus serostatus. Among the roughly 370 genotyped donors, around 79% belonged to the genetic ancestry cluster associated with self-reported Caucasian donors. An earlier analysis of several hundred of the donors applied high-throughput TCR beta sequencing to assess whether each TCR beta V gene segment acted as functional or pseudogenic. Typing coverage differed by locus: A, B, C, DRB1 and DQB1 were typed in roughly 629-630 donors, DQA1 in roughly 510, DPA1 in approximately 600, and DPB1 in approximately 450. Every repertoire in the discovery cohort had been generated on one and the same sequencing platform. An early release that covered around 590 HLA-typed donors contained about 300 gigabases of sequencing data and some 87 million unique TCR sequences. Rather than drawing on any new phenotypic data, the later analysis identified candidate immune exposures from TCR beta sequences and the way those sequences occurred across donors. Donor age, sex, ethnicity and CMV serostatus were compiled together with the repertoire data. In addition to the first cohort of roughly 670 subjects, a separate validation cohort of 120 different subjects was used. About five DR-DQ haplotypes were treated as single units for association and clustering because of strong linkage in the cohort. Genome-wide SNP genotypes for about three fifths of the 666 donors were used in a later genetic analysis, which treated that subset as a discovery cohort.

Library preparation was by the immunoSEQ multiplex PCR assay. A mixture of 60 forward primers for TCR Vbeta segments and 13 reverse primers for TCR Jbeta segments was used in the multiplex PCR. Amplification of the CDR3 region of rearranged TCR beta genes was performed with a multiplex PCR assay on genomic DNA. On the Illumina HiSeq System, the amplified TCR beta libraries were sequenced as 87-base-pair reads. In the paper's pipeline: A later analysis counted approximately 74 million unique TCR beta chains across the 600 to 850 repertoires, and approximately 11 million of these chains were shared by at least two donors. A nearest-neighbor algorithm error-corrected the raw reads and collapsed the reads into unique sequences, merging closely related sequences to remove PCR and sequencing errors. V, D and J gene segments were assigned by aligning CDR3 sequences to IMGT reference sequences. For a sequence to be retained, a match of at least six nucleotides was required to both a V gene segment and a J gene segment. Rearrangements were classified as productive when the CDR3 lacked stop codons and remained in frame with V and J, and all other rearrangements were classified as non-productive. Following IMGT convention, CDR3 was defined as the stretch from the second conserved V-encoded cysteine to the conserved J-encoded phenylalanine. The earlier analysis of approximately 500 of the donors excluded sequences that lacked an unambiguous match to a single V gene segment. An earlier analysis of a few hundred of the donors classified V segments as functional when productive rearrangements were above 56.7% and as segregating when the standard deviation between donors was above 5%. A statistical classification framework was built for diagnosing cytomegalovirus status from the catalog of TCR beta chain sequences. In a later analysis, V and J genes were assigned by comparing TCR nucleotide sequences against IMGT/GENE-DB human TR gene sequences. In a later analysis, CDR3 sequences and most-parsimonious VDJ recombination scenarios were assigned using the TCRdist pipeline. A later analysis defined each TCR beta chain by its CDR3 amino acid sequence plus V-gene family, and excluded reads lacking a unique V-gene family. As a way to deal with suspected cross-contamination and a sequencing artifact, a later analysis dropped nearly 600 nucleotide sequences that were highly shared and had low generation probability. In a later analysis, a clonal expansion index for each public chain was calculated from normalized within-repertoire ranks of inferred template counts. A later analysis computed generation probabilities with a VDJ recombination model fitted to out-of-frame rearrangements, and checked the results against IGoR. A later analysis scored TCR-TCR, TCR-HLA and TCR-CMV co-occurrence with hypergeometric tests, applying a repertoire-size bias correction to TCR pairs. False discovery rates were estimated in a later analysis by permuting HLA or CMV assignments 20 times. In a later analysis, co-occurring TCRs were grouped with DBSCAN, and TCRdist sequence similarity was added when clustering was performed within HLA-allele-positive subsets. Repertoires with fewer than 30,000 or more than 120,000 public chains were left out of co-occurrence clustering, as were five repertoires with anomalous nucleotide sharing. TCRdb stores this immuneACCESS table with in-frame sequences only. Part of the clones is absent; in the studies checked, under half of the shortfall reflects unresolved V genes, and no reason is known for the rest. V and J calls and clone size are those listed in that table; D and trimming were worked out from the DNA. Counted in this sample were about 65,000 clones; over 75% of them appeared once. Clones ranked in the top ten supply roughly 4% of the sample.

The CDR3 numbers 13 residues from cysteine through phenylalanine. Kept here is only the CDR3 DNA, which spans 39 bases and is read in frame from base 1. Reading the germline V gene gives CDR1 SGHTA and CDR2 FQGNSA. V lost 4 bases and J lost 4 bases; the stretch between them is 8 bases long. Points the paper makes about the study in general: Because some donors lacked HLA typing at each locus, the association tests relied only on the typed subset. The authors suggested that the approach could potentially be extended to other disease states and immunological phenotypes. In a later analysis, HLA-associated TCR beta chains were found to be more clonally expanded and to have lower generation probabilities than equally common non-associated chains. A group of highly shared sequence variants was considered likely to be a technical artifact of the sequencing pipeline. Compared with the roughly 670-donor mean, donors in an Asian-associated ancestry cluster had fewer N-insertions in productive TCRs, according to a later genetic analysis. The 87-base-pair reads could not distinguish some IMGT-functional V segments, including TRBV6-2 and TRBV6-3, so those segments were excluded. When HLA alleles, especially DR and DQ, strongly co-occurred, attributing TCR associations to individual alleles was difficult. Because counts were too low, about 15 rarely observed V segments, including chromosome 9 orphons, were left out of the earlier analysis of some 640 of the donors. A further reported finding was that TCR beta sequences accurately predicted the HLA-A and HLA-B alleles for most subjects in the first cohort. The study listed around 160 TCR beta chains as associated with cytomegalovirus. A later analysis found that TCR association rates varied across HLA loci, with DRB1 alleles showing the most associated TCRs and HLA-C alleles the fewest. Linkage disequilibrium might explain the correlated functional status among segregating V segments, but an unknown experimental factor could not be excluded. In vitro tests confirmed that a few of the cytomegalovirus-associated TCR beta chains recognize cytomegalovirus antigens. For the cohort, immune exposure information was limited to CMV serostatus. An earlier analysis of around 500 of the donors showed that most TCR beta V segments appeared in productive rearrangements either about 90% or about 30% of the time, which broadly matched IMGT annotations. In a later analysis, several top co-occurrence clusters were reported to appear linked to parvovirus B19, influenza, CMV and Epstein-Barr virus. In a later analysis, around 17,000 TCR beta sequences were associated with specific HLA alleles at a false discovery rate of 0.05. Across donors, most TCR sequences were observed very rarely, whereas some public TCRs were present in many individuals. This cohort had only TCR beta chains sequenced, and the lack of alpha or paired-chain data limited which features could be detected. Presence/absence analyses assumed roughly uniform sequencing depth across donors, an assumption that may not hold. The classifier was reported to diagnose cytomegalovirus status with high specificity and sensitivity in both the original and validation cohorts. An association between a missense DCLRE1C variant and V-gene and J-gene trimming of TCR beta chains was found in a later genetic analysis and replicated in an independent cohort. Most CMV-associated TCR beta chains appeared to be HLA-restricted in a later analysis, and the HLA associations seemed to be driven largely by CMV exposure.

This clone has just one count. It lacks a known antigen. No base quality information exists; no much larger clone differs at one position. The cohort comprised some 700 healthy bone marrow donors. Cohort members were all nominally healthy when sampled, although unrecorded immune exposures were likely present. The donor was CMV seronegative and was included in the group of 352 seronegative cohort members. Each donor provided a peripheral blood sample, and peripheral blood mononuclear cells were used for TCR beta sequencing. The Qiagen DNeasy Blood Extraction Kit was used to extract genomic DNA from the blood cell samples.

Recombination connected TRBV7-2 to TRBJ2-1; the D gene is perhaps TRBD2, on 5 matching bases. The receptor was derived from a woman aged 25-40 years in good health and CMV-seronegative. Sequenced material: PBMCs. The CDR3: CASSWQRYNEQFF. The sequenced DNA is TGTGCCAGCAGCTGGCAGCGGTACAATGAGCAGTTCTTC.